This T cell receptor (beta chain) was profiled in a study of OX40 agonist ivuxolimab in advanced cancers. Overall study context: Those enrolled were 80% to 85% male, with a mean age of about 66 years and ages from about 20 to 85.

The method was immunoSEQ multiplex PCR; TCRdb's version includes in-frame clones alone and lacks a portion of them. The sample includes tens of thousands of clones, 93% of them seen just once. Trimming shortened V by 1 base and J by 5 bases, and 8 bases separated the two germline ends. The CDR3 runs to 14 residues. Per the germline V gene, CDR1 is SNHLY and CDR2 is FYNNEI. This TCR came from an adult with an advanced solid tumor such as melanoma, head and neck, liver or kidney cancer. The chain couples TRBV2 to TRBJ1-4; D is perhaps TRBD1 (6 bases). The sample here was CD4+ or CD8+ T cells sorted from blood, taken in a trial of the OX40 agonist ivuxolimab. The CDR3 spells CASSEEGGNEKLFF. The CDR3 bases are TGTGCCAGCAGTGAAGAGGGGGGGAATGAAAAACTGTTTTTT.